This TCR beta chain was profiled in a study of blood T cell repertoires in COVID-19. Background on the study: Samples representing acute and convalescent COVID-19 were sourced from the United States, Italy and Spain. T cells, B-cell-depleted T cells, or PBMCs provided the cDNA or gDNA that served as material.

Seattle patients were enrolled during active infection and followed longitudinally. In germline, CDR1 is GTSNPN, CDR2 SVGIG (reference sequence). This CDR3 is 13 amino acids long. The V gene lost 3 bases and the J gene lost 10 bases, with 13 bases spanning the gap. In the authors' methods: Reference gene primer amplification gave nucleated cell count estimates. Using immunoSEQ multiplex PCR, the repertoire was profiled, and TCRdb retains in-frame clones only, with some absent. That table supplies the V and J calls and clone size; D and trimming were determined from the DNA. The repertoire holds about 150,000 clones, approximately 84% seen once, with about 2.7% in the top ten.

The gene calls are TRBV30 and TRBJ1-6; TRBD1 might be the D (5 bases). This receptor was identified in an elderly woman with COVID-19, enrolled during active disease. Sample: peripheral blood. This chain's CDR3 is CAWRPQGYSPLHF. The CDR3 DNA sequence: TGTGCCTGGAGACCCCAGGGATACTCACCCCTCCACTTT. The entire variable domain, with the rest obtained from reference TRBV30 and TRBJ1-6, is as follows: SQTIHQWPATLVQPVGSPLSLECTVEGTSNPNLYWYRQAAGRGLQLLFYSVGIGQISSEVPQNLSASRPQDRQFILSSKKLLLSDSGFYLCAWRPQGYSPLHFGNGTRLTVT.